This is a list of T cell receptor beta chains from one sample in a study of OX40 agonist ivuxolimab in advanced cancers. Profiling relied on immunoSEQ multiplex PCR, and the TCRdb table lists in-frame clones only, not all of them. In the table there are 57,000 or so clones, about 88% of which are singletons. The sequencing here drew on CD4+ or CD8+ T cells sorted from blood, taken in a trial of the OX40 agonist ivuxolimab. The receptors were gathered from an adult with an advanced solid tumor such as melanoma, head and neck, liver or kidney cancer. Both conserved end residues are part of each CDR3. The D gene is left open where the match is weak. Only some rows state a clone size, as once, few, many or a class for expanded clones.

abundance	d_gene	v_gene	j_gene	CDR3aa	CDR3nt
-	TRBD1	TRBV5-4	TRBJ1-1	CASSLAMGQGGVGTEAFF	TGTGCCAGCAGCTTGGCGATGGGACAGGGGGGGGTAGGAACTGAAGCTTTCTTT
-	-	TRBV7-9	TRBJ1-1	CASESRLNTEAFF	TGTGCCAGCGAAAGTCGGCTGAACACTGAAGCTTTCTTT
-	-	TRBV15	TRBJ1-4	CATRPQPTNEKLFF	TGTGCCACCAGACCGCAGCCAACTAATGAAAAACTGTTTTTT
-	TRBD1	TRBV4-1	TRBJ1-6	CASSHPGQGQDFNSPLHF	TGCGCCAGCAGCCATCCGGGACAGGGGCAGGATTTTAATTCACCCCTCCACTTT
-	-	TRBV4-3	TRBJ1-4	CASSQDLNQGEEKLFF	TGCGCCAGCAGCCAAGATCTTAACCAGGGTGAGGAAAAACTGTTTTTT
-	-	TRBV7-9	TRBJ1-2	CASSSTDRAYGYTF	TGTGCCAGCAGTTCCACGGACAGAGCCTATGGCTACACCTTC
-	-	TRBV7-7	TRBJ2-3	CASSRSPLSDTQYF	TGTGCTAGCAGCCGTTCTCCTTTGTCGGATACGCAGTATTTT
few	-	TRBV11-3	TRBJ1-2	CASQPSGLTNYGYTF	TGTGCCAGCCAGCCATCGGGCCTTACTAACTATGGCTACACCTTC
-	-	TRBV2	TRBJ2-3	CASTQLAIKAQYF	TGTGCCAGCACCCAACTAGCTATTAAGGCGCAGTATTTT
-	TRBD1	TRBV19	TRBJ1-5	CASSIAGQGNQPQHF	TGTGCCAGTAGTATAGCCGGACAGGGCAATCAGCCCCAGCATTTT
-	-	TRBV28	TRBJ2-3	CATSSQEDTQYF	TGTGCCACTTCCTCGCAGGAGGATACGCAGTATTTT
-	TRBD1	TRBV5-1	TRBJ1-4	CASSLGTGLREKLFF	TGCGCCAGCAGCTTGGGGACAGGTCTGAGGGAAAAACTGTTTTTT
-	TRBD1	TRBV6-5	TRBJ1-2	CASTPDRVHGYTF	TGTGCCAGCACTCCGGACAGGGTCCATGGCTACACCTTC
-	-	TRBV9	TRBJ1-4	CASSAGRALFF	TGTGCCAGCAGCGCGGGGAGGGCACTGTTTTTT
-	TRBD2	TRBV4-3	TRBJ2-7	CASSRISGGTYEQYF	TGCGCCAGCAGCCGAATTAGCGGGGGGACCTACGAGCAGTACTTC
-	-	TRBV6-1	TRBJ2-7	CASTPGGRSSYEQYF	TGTGCCAGCACCCCCGGTGGCAGGAGCTCCTACGAGCAGTACTTC
-	-	TRBV7-3	TRBJ1-1	CASSSGGGNTEAFF	TGTGCCAGCAGCTCCGGTGGGGGGAACACTGAAGCTTTCTTT
-	-	TRBV9	TRBJ2-1	CASSVLSYNEQFF	TGTGCCAGCAGCGTGCTTTCTTACAATGAGCAGTTCTTC
-	TRBD1	TRBV2	TRBJ2-7	CASSTPAGTVKQYF	TGTGCCAGCAGTACCCCTGCCGGGACAGTCAAGCAGTACTTC
-	TRBD1	TRBV14	TRBJ1-3	CASSSTGAGNTIYF	TGTGCCAGCAGCTCCACAGGGGCTGGAAACACCATATATTTT
once	-	TRBV7-7	TRBJ2-5	CASSLMPGLQETQYF	TGTGCCAGCAGCTTAATGCCGGGACTTCAAGAGACCCAGTACTTC
-	-	TRBV6-5	TRBJ1-5	CASAAQWGNQPQHF	TGTGCCAGCGCCGCCCAGTGGGGCAATCAGCCCCAGCATTTT
-	-	TRBV6-1	TRBJ2-5	CASSGTGKGETQYF	TGTGCCAGCAGTGGTACTGGGAAGGGAGAGACCCAGTACTTC
few	TRBD1	TRBV7-9	TRBJ1-6	CASSPNRGTNSPLHF	TGTGCCAGCAGCCCGAACAGGGGGACCAATTCACCCCTCCACTTT
-	TRBD2	TRBV9	TRBJ2-3	CASSALTGTSGGSSTDTQYF	TGTGCCAGCAGCGCGCTCACCGGGACTAGCGGGGGTTCTAGCACAGATACGCAGTATTTT
-	-	TRBV11-1	TRBJ1-1	CASSLGAGRNTEAFF	TGTGCCAGCAGCTTGGGGGCAGGGAGGAACACTGAAGCTTTCTTT
-	-	TRBV27	TRBJ2-5	CASSSTGTGVETQYF	TGTGCCAGCAGTTCTACCGGGACTGGGGTGGAGACCCAGTACTTC
-	-	TRBV7-2	TRBJ1-3	CASSPQAPSSGNTIYF	TGTGCCAGCAGCCCTCAGGCACCGAGCTCTGGAAACACCATATATTTT
-	-	TRBV6-5	TRBJ2-5	CASSSTMTTYF	TGTGCCAGCAGCTCGACGATGACTACGTACTTC
-	-	TRBV28	TRBJ2-7	CASSAPGSRSTEQYF	TGTGCCAGCAGTGCTCCGGGGTCCCGGTCGACCGAGCAGTACTTC
-	-	TRBV10-3	TRBJ1-2	CAISTESSTYGYTF	TGTGCCATCAGCACAGAATCCTCAACCTATGGCTACACCTTC
-	-	TRBV11-2	TRBJ1-1	CASSLRQSTEAFF	TGTGCCAGCAGCTTACGCCAGAGCACTGAAGCTTTCTTT
-	-	TRBV6-6	TRBJ1-1	CASSYDTRLKGTEAFF	TGTGCCAGCAGTTACGATACGCGACTAAAGGGTACTGAAGCTTTCTTT
-	-	TRBV5-1	TRBJ1-1	CASRTDSTSTEAFF	TGCGCCAGTAGGACTGACTCTACTAGCACTGAAGCTTTCTTT
-	-	TRBV29-1	TRBJ2-7	CSVHGSGNHYEQYF	TGCAGCGTTCATGGCAGTGGTAACCACTACGAGCAGTACTTC
-	-	TRBV2	TRBJ2-5	CASSEVRAPQETQYF	TGTGCCAGCAGTGAAGTAAGGGCCCCCCAAGAGACCCAGTACTTC
-	-	TRBV5-4	TRBJ1-3	CASSLAESATYSGNTIYF	TGTGCCAGCAGCTTGGCCGAGTCCGCCACCTACTCTGGAAACACCATATATTTT
-	-	TRBV4-2	TRBJ2-5	CASSQALEGKETQYF	TGTGCCAGCAGCCAGGCCTTAGAGGGGAAAGAGACCCAGTACTTC
-	-	TRBV25-1	TRBJ1-6	CASSVTGNSPLHF	TGTGCCAGCAGTGTGACGGGTAATTCACCCCTCCACTTT
few	-	TRBV6-5	TRBJ1-4	CASSLGLPPREKLFF	TGTGCCAGCAGTCTGGGGCTCCCCCCCCGCGAAAAACTGTTTTTT
-	TRBD1	TRBV2	TRBJ2-5	CASSEAGTGGFETQYF	TGTGCCAGCAGTGAAGCCGGGACAGGGGGCTTTGAGACCCAGTACTTC
-	-	TRBV6-5	TRBJ2-7	CAGGAVGEQYF	TGTGCCGGGGGAGCTGTCGGGGAGCAGTACTTC
few	TRBD2	TRBV5-6	TRBJ2-7	CASSRLAVYEQYF	TGTGCCAGCAGTCGCCTAGCGGTCTACGAGCAGTACTTC
medium-sized	-	TRBV29-1	TRBJ1-4	CSVRHNEKLFF	TGCAGCGTGCGGCATAATGAAAAACTGTTTTTT
-	-	TRBV11-3	TRBJ2-4	CASSGMDSSLAKNIQYF	TGTGCCAGCAGCGGCATGGACAGCTCACTAGCCAAAAACATTCAGTACTTC
-	-	TRBV7-8	TRBJ1-5	CASSLRDNSNQPQHF	TGTGCCAGCAGTCTGCGGGACAATAGCAATCAGCCCCAGCATTTT
-	-	TRBV19	TRBJ1-5	CASISGTSSIQPQHF	TGTGCCAGTATCTCCGGGACTTCAAGCATCCAGCCCCAGCATTTT
-	-	TRBV6-6	TRBJ1-5	CASSFPGREKPQHF	TGTGCCAGCAGTTTCCCTGGGCGGGAAAAGCCCCAGCATTTT
-	-	TRBV5-6	TRBJ2-7	CASSGGYPSSYEQYF	TGTGCCAGCAGTGGGGGTTACCCAAGCTCCTACGAGCAGTACTTC
-	-	TRBV5-1	TRBJ2-1	CASSLEAGAGNEQFF	TGCGCCAGCAGCTTGGAGGCAGGCGCCGGGAATGAGCAGTTCTTC